This T cell receptor (beta chain) was recorded in a study of blood T cell repertoires in COVID-19. Exposed enrollees encountered a COVID-19 case at some point within 2 weeks before study entry. J gave up 3 bases and V 5 bases, and 5 bases lay outside the gene matches. The CDR3 has 15 amino acids. Germline V gene data show CDR1 as LNHDA and CDR2 as SQIVND (reference sequence). Here immunoSEQ multiplex PCR was the method, and the copy in TCRdb shows in-frame clones only, minus some. The sample includes hundreds of thousands of clones, more than 70% seen only once; the top ten take roughly 1.4%. The V and J genes are TRBV19 and TRBJ2-2; 8 nucleotides align to TRBD2. The TCR sequence derives from a woman between 18 and 29 years old who had been exposed to COVID-19. Sequenced input: PBMCs or T cells enriched from blood (not recorded which). The CDR3 reads CASSAASGHTGELFF. The CDR3 nucleotides are TGTGCCAGTAGTGCGGCTAGCGGGCACACCGGGGAGCTGTTTTTT.